This T cell receptor beta chain was sequenced during a study of cytomegalovirus exposure and HLA in healthy donors. The wider study: Researchers previously reported finding roughly 120 million unique TCR beta sequences from 170 million or so T cells.

The PCR employed 60 Vbeta primers together with 13 Jbeta primers. Produced via immunoSEQ multiplex PCR; TCRdb's table is partial and in-frame only. The sample consists of about 190,000 clones, roughly 84% of them appearing once. Donors in the study were healthy people who gave bone marrow. General study points: A classifier reportedly called cytomegalovirus status with high sensitivity and specificity. When presence/absence was analysed, sequencing depth was taken to be roughly uniform across donors.

About this clone: Its antigen is unknown.

CDR3 size: 14 residues. J was trimmed by 8 bases and V by 6 bases; bases with no gene match: 8. Looked up from germline, CDR1 is MNHEY and CDR2 is SVGAGI. The receptor was derived from a boy between 10 and 17 years old in good health and CMV-seronegative. The rearrangement links TRBV6-5 to TRBJ1-2, with 11 bases identical to TRBD1. Sequencing input: PBMCs. The CDR3 is CASSRTGGAGGYTF. CDR3 bases: TGTGCCAGCAGCAGGACAGGGGGCGCGGGAGGCTACACCTTC.